This is a list of T cell receptor beta chains from one sample in a study of shared clonotypes between healthy human individuals. Measured with immunoSEQ multiplex PCR; TCRdb has only the in-frame clones, and not every one. Of millions of clones listed, approximately 95% were seen once; the top ten hold about 0.41%. Sequencing was carried out using naive CD4+ T cells from PBMCs. These receptors came from a man younger than 30 in good health. Some clones in this sample may be carry-over from other donors' samples. Each CDR3 is given with its conserved first and last residue. A D gene is named only where the DNA matches it firmly. Not every row has a clone size; where given, it reads once, few, many or a size class.

NA TRBJ1-3 TRBV7-9 NA CASSFPRLLGGNTIYF TGTGCCAGCAGCTTCCCACGGTTACTCGGGGGAAACACCATATATTTT
NA TRBJ2-7 TRBV5-4 NA CASSLGVGSPGHEQYF TGTGCCAGCAGCTTGGGAGTGGGCAGTCCAGGCCACGAGCAGTACTTC
NA TRBJ2-3 TRBV5-4 TRBD2 CASTNGGASGTTDTQYF TGTGCCAGCACCAATGGGGGGGCTAGCGGGACGACAGATACGCAGTATTTT
NA TRBJ2-2 TRBV6-5 NA CASSYLTGELFF TGTGCCAGCAGTTATCTCACCGGGGAGCTGTTTTTT
NA TRBJ2-7 TRBV5-1 NA CASSLVPALDEQYF TGCGCCAGCAGCTTGGTTCCCGCGCTCGACGAGCAGTACTTC
NA TRBJ2-5 TRBV7-2 NA CASSLVSQGGETQYF TGTGCCAGCAGCTTAGTGTCGCAGGGGGGGGAGACCCAGTACTTC
NA TRBJ2-7 TRBV10-3 NA CAISARGRAEQYF TGTGCCATCAGTGCCCGGGGTCGGGCCGAGCAGTACTTC
once TRBJ2-2 TRBV2 NA CASSERIGRATGELFF TGTGCCAGCAGTGAAAGGATAGGACGGGCGACCGGGGAGCTGTTTTTT
NA TRBJ1-4 TRBV6-5 NA CASSSLDEKLFF TGTGCCAGCAGTTCCCTCGACGAAAAACTGTTTTTT
few TRBJ2-1 TRBV5-6 TRBD2 CASSWTGLADEQFF TGTGCCAGCAGCTGGACGGGACTAGCCGATGAGCAGTTCTTC
NA TRBJ1-1 TRBV18 NA CASSPSGASTEAFF TGTGCCAGCTCTCCGTCGGGGGCTAGCACTGAAGCTTTCTTT
NA TRBJ2-7 TRBV6-5 NA CASRTGRNTYEQYF TGTGCCAGCAGAACGGGACGGAATACCTACGAGCAGTACTTC
NA TRBJ1-1 TRBV5-4 TRBD1 CASSYRQGAVTEAFF TGTGCCAGCAGCTACCGACAGGGGGCTGTTACTGAAGCTTTCTTT
NA TRBJ1-1 TRBV7-9 NA CASTPFRGTEAFF TGTGCCAGCACTCCTTTTAGGGGCACTGAAGCTTTCTTT
NA TRBJ1-2 TRBV2 TRBD1 CASRAGQYYGYTF TGTGCCAGCAGGGCGGGACAGTACTATGGCTACACCTTC
NA TRBJ2-7 TRBV4-2 TRBD2 CASPISGTNEQYF TGTGCCAGCCCCATTAGCGGGACTAACGAGCAGTACTTC
NA TRBJ2-5 TRBV10-3 TRBD2 CAISVTSGRGETQYF TGTGCCATCAGTGTAACTAGCGGGAGAGGAGAGACCCAGTACTTC
NA TRBJ2-3 TRBV19 TRBD2 CASSPLAGRTDTQYF TGTGCCAGTAGCCCTCTAGCGGGACGCACAGATACGCAGTATTTT
few TRBJ1-1 TRBV5-4 NA CASSPGRTEAFF TGTGCCAGCAGCCCTGGACGGACTGAAGCTTTCTTT
NA TRBJ1-1 TRBV18 TRBD1 CASSLGQDLNTEAFF TGTGCCAGCTCACTAGGACAGGACCTGAACACTGAAGCTTTCTTT
NA TRBJ1-2 TRBV14 NA CASSREADSNYGYTF TGTGCCAGCAGCCGGGAGGCAGACAGTAACTATGGCTACACCTTC
once TRBJ2-1 TRBV4-2 NA CASSPYRASYNEQFF TGTGCCAGCAGCCCCTATCGGGCCTCCTACAATGAGCAGTTCTTC
NA TRBJ1-5 TRBV10-3 NA CAISEVGPFQPQHF TGTGCCATCAGTGAGGTGGGACCGTTTCAGCCCCAGCATTTT
NA TRBJ2-5 TRBV7-9 TRBD1 CASSLGVQGPGETQYF TGTGCCAGCAGCTTAGGGGTACAGGGGCCTGGAGAGACCCAGTACTTC
NA TRBJ2-1 TRBV7-3 NA CASSSHAAYSYNEQFF TGTGCCAGCAGCTCCCACGCGGCCTACTCCTACAATGAGCAGTTCTTC
NA TRBJ1-5 TRBV9 NA CASSVEPGVDQPQHF TGTGCCAGCAGCGTTGAGCCGGGGGTGGATCAGCCCCAGCATTTT